Below, one T cell receptor beta chain is given with its context. As yet, its antigen is unknown. Germline lookup yields CDR1 GTSNPN and CDR2 SVGIG (reference sequence). V gave up 2 bases and J gave up 10 bases, with 27 bases separating them. The CDR3 contains 17 residues. The entry originates in a study of beta chain features in type 1 diabetes. Background on the study: In all, around 110,000,000 sorted cells from all samples were analyzed. Study-wide results and caveats: Within the patient group, naive, central memory and Treg TCRB repertoires appeared more similar to each other than within healthy donors. A possible short-template PCR bias applies equally to patients and controls.

Expressed TCRB transcripts were sequenced, since all the RNA that had been isolated was reverse transcribed. The data were produced by immunoSEQ multiplex PCR, yet TCRdb's version contains in-frame clones alone and is incomplete. The sample yields roughly 250,000 clones, around 68% seen once. Sequenced input: naive CD4+ T cells from blood. The chain links TRBV30 to TRBJ2-1, with a tentative D call TRBD1 (6 bases). The sequence came from a man in his thirties or forties in good health. The CDR3 loop is CAWSPGQTAGDPWEQFF. The DNA of the CDR3 is TGTGCCTGGAGTCCCGGACAGACGGCCGGTGACCCGTGGGAGCAGTTCTTC.